This entry features one T cell receptor beta chain sequence. Its antigen remains undetermined. Base qualities are not provided; no much larger clone lies one nucleotide away. This entry belongs to a study of shared clonotypes between healthy human individuals (TCRdb year 2020). Regarding the complete study: A few men and a couple of women, aged 18 to 49 years, made up the cohort. The study deeply sequenced blood TCR repertoires of 5 or 6 healthy adults to estimate repertoire size and the extent of clonotype sharing between individuals. Leukapheresis yielded between about 0.8 and 8.9 billion PBMCs per donor. Libraries were prepared and TCR repertoires were sequenced by different laboratories using diverse techniques, in order to increase sequencing depth and limit assay-specific biases. For each donor, CD4 naive and CD4 memory were each given three plates, CD8 naive was given two plates, and CD8 memory was given one plate. General conclusions and limits of the study: Naive subsets generally had larger estimated clonotype richness than memory subsets. Because the study included a small number of donors, the genetic and exposure-history diversity represented was limited. Sampling was restricted to blood, and TCR repertoires in tissues likely differ from the TCR repertoires found in blood. When four donors were compared, the shared fraction of clonotypes was around 5% for naive CD4, around 3.6% for naive CD8, about 2.4% for memory CD4, and approximately 0.4% for memory CD8. Pairwise subsampling led to the expectation that sequencing depth would affect the degree of clonotype sharing among donors. Compared with non-shared clonotypes, clonotypes shared by all four sorted-subset donors had higher generation probabilities. Even with the large sequencing depth, rarefaction of the sorted-subset datasets indicated that sequencing was incomplete.

The donors were healthy, HIV-negative adults with no recently reported acute infections or vaccinations. Every donor was a Caucasian adult residing in Nashville, Tennessee, USA. CD4+ T cells were enriched through magnetic negative selection, after which naive cells were positively selected on CD45RA and the remaining negative fraction served as the memory subset. After blood collection by leukapheresis, PBMCs were isolated using Ficoll-Histopaque density gradient centrifugation and then cryopreserved in the vapor phase of liquid nitrogen. Purity and quantity of every magnetically sorted T cell population were checked by analytical flow cytometry. Genomic DNA was isolated from each sorted fraction and quantified by UV absorbance on a Nanodrop 2000c. Using the deep immunoSEQ assay, multiplex PCR amplified TCR CDR3 regions from genomic DNA. Extracted genomic DNA from each cell subset was spread evenly across all wells of several immunoSEQ 96-well plates, with each plate serving as a replicate. For sorted subsets, each replicate PCR was loaded with approximately 200 ng genomic DNA, equivalent to roughly 30,000 T cell genomes. The purified libraries were quantified using a Qubit 3.0 fluorometer, sized with a Bioanalyzer 2100, and then quantified again using the KAPA Library Quantification kit. Every immunoSEQ 96-well plate was sequenced on a dedicated single-read 150-cycle Illumina NextSeq 550 flow cell. The authors' pipeline ran thus. Because the immunoSEQ output held only junctional sequences and lacked quality scores, the filtering could not match the filtering applied to full-length reads. Sequences were annotated with PyIR, a Python wrapper for IgBLAST v1.9, using IMGT germline references to assign V/J genes and CDR3. Reads with weak V/J assignments (E-value above 1e-6), missing CDR3, stop codons, out-of-frame junctions, or ambiguous translated residues were removed. A V3J clonotype was defined by an identical inferred V gene, J gene, and CDR3 amino acid sequence. To compute the percentage overlap between repertoires, the number of shared unique clonotypes was divided by the size of the smaller repertoire. Three approaches were used to assess repertoire richness: RTK rarefaction, the Chao1 estimator, and Recon v2.1 estimates of unobserved clonotypes. Generation probabilities for all TCRbeta clonotypes obtained by the gDNA method from several donors were computed using OLGA. The table comes from immuneACCESS by way of TCRdb, which keeps in-frame sequences with V and J called. Part of the clones is missing from these tables; in studies checked, under half for an unresolved V gene and the rest for unknown reasons. V and J calls and clone size are those listed in that table; D and trimming were worked out from the DNA. For this sample there are roughly 2.5 million clones; around 94% appear just once. The ten largest clones capture roughly 0.15% of the sample.

Germline trimming amounts to 4 bases on V and 3 bases on J, with 10 as the count of junction bases outside the gene matches. The CDR3 holds 15 amino acids from the cysteine to the phenylalanine. The DNA shown is the 45-base CDR3, in frame from base 1. CDR1 SGHNT and CDR2 YYREEE were looked up in the germline V gene (reference sequence). Sequenced input: naive CD4+ T cells sorted from blood. Interpreted using the paper, the cell subset or site label stands for: CD45RA+ positively selected. The chain employs TRBV5-4 and TRBJ2-7, with 7 bases matching TRBD1. The source is a man younger than 30 in good health. The CDR3 reads as follows: CASSRDLTGNYEQYF. Here is the DNA: TGTGCCAGCAGCCGAGACCTGACAGGGAACTACGAGCAGTACTTC. With the portions outside the CDR3 filled from the reference TRBV5-4 and TRBJ2-7 genes, the complete variable region becomes ETGVTQSPTHLIKTRGQQVTLRCSSQSGHNTVSWYQQALGQGPQFIFQYYREEENGRGNFPPRFSGLQFPNYSSELNVNALELDDSALYLCASSRDLTGNYEQYFGPGTRLTVT.